A selection of T cell receptor beta chains follows, all from one sample in a study of T cell repertoires in cytomegalovirus infection. TCRdb reprocessed the reads with MiXCR, giving one entry per CDR3 protein. Of approximately 100,000 distinct CDR3 sequences listed, under 55% are singletons. Their target antigens are unknown. The source material was CD8+ T cells from cultured PBMCs, sampled from culture after CMV antigen stimulation. The receptor source for this set is a human donor in good health (CMV status not recorded). Some clones in this sample may be carry-over from other donors' samples. Each CDR3 is given with its conserved first and last residue. The order of the fields is J gene, D gene, clone size, V gene, CDR3 protein, CDR3 DNA. The D gene is left open where the match is weak. Size is stated for part of the rows, as once, few or many counts, or as a class when the clone is expanded.

>TRBJ1-2|.|few|TRBV27
CASSLAGSNYGYTF
TGTGCCAGCAGTTTAGCAGGGTCTAACTATGGCTACACCTTC
>TRBJ2-5|TRBD1|few|TRBV28
CASSFPEAGTEETQYF
TGTGCCAGCAGTTTCCCGGAGGCCGGGACAGAAGAGACCCAGTACTTC
>TRBJ2-2|.|few|TRBV7-3
CASSFSIGALNTGELFF
TGTGCCAGCAGCTTTAGTATCGGGGCCCTCAACACCGGGGAGCTGTTTTTT
>TRBJ2-7|.|.|TRBV28
CASSRDGTYEQYF
TGTGCCAGCAGTCGGGACGGCACCTACGAGCAGTACTTC
>TRBJ2-3|TRBD2|.|TRBV7-2
CASSLGWTSDTQYF
TGTGCCAGCAGCTTAGGATGGACTAGTGATACGCAGTATTTT
>TRBJ2-7|.|.|TRBV7-9
CASRHHGSYEQYF
TGTGCCAGCAGGCACCATGGCTCCTACGAGCAGTACTTC
>TRBJ2-7|TRBD1|.|TRBV2
CASSEKGQGYYEQYF
TGTGCCAGCAGTGAAAAGGGACAGGGATACTACGAGCAGTACTTC
>TRBJ1-6|.|few|TRBV20-1
CSARGESSYNSPLHF
TGCAGTGCTAGAGGGGAGAGCTCCTATAATTCACCCCTCCACTTT
>TRBJ2-7|.|.|TRBV7-8
CASSSMAEQYF
TGTGCCAGCAGCTCGATGGCCGAGCAGTACTTC
>TRBJ2-6|.|few|TRBV12-3/TRBV12-4
CASSGPGLTVNRGSGANVLTF
TGTGCCAGCAGTGGGCCGGGACTGACAGTAAACCGTGGCTCTGGGGCCAACGTCCTGACTTTC
>TRBJ1-5|.|few|TRBV12-3/TRBV12-4
CASSLAEAATSNQPQHF
TGTGCCAGCAGTTTAGCGGAGGCAGCTACTAGCAATCAGCCCCAGCATTTT
>TRBJ1-2|.|.|TRBV5-5
CASSLRPYLRGYTF
TGTGCCAGCAGCTTAAGGCCTTACCTTCGGGGCTACACCTTC
>TRBJ1-1|.|.|TRBV7-2
CASSQLDGGLWGTEAFF
TGTGCCAGCAGCCAATTAGATGGGGGGCTATGGGGCACTGAAGCTTTCTTT
>TRBJ2-7|TRBD1|.|TRBV7-6
CASSSRTGTSYEQYF
TGTGCCAGCAGCTCCAGGACAGGGACATCCTACGAGCAGTACTTC
>TRBJ2-4|TRBD1|.|TRBV27
CASSLSRQGGIKNIQYF
TGTGCCAGCAGTTTATCCCGACAGGGGGGGATCAAAAACATTCAGTACTTC
>TRBJ1-2|.|.|TRBV20-1
CSAVVGAGYGYTF
TGCAGTGCGGTGGTGGGTGCTGGCTATGGCTACACCTTC
>TRBJ2-3|TRBD2|.|TRBV27
CASSALAGYTDTQYF
TGTGCCAGCAGCGCACTAGCGGGCTACACAGATACGCAGTATTTT
>TRBJ2-1|.|.|TRBV19
CASSISAYNEQFF
TGTGCCAGTAGTATATCGGCATACAATGAGCAGTTCTTC